Listed here are 5 T cell receptor beta chains from one sample, sequenced in a study of blood T cell repertoires in COVID-19. The assay was immunoSEQ multiplex PCR, and TCRdb's table has in-frame clones only and misses some. The sample lists 80,000 to 95,000 clones, 85% occurring once. The sample comprised peripheral blood. The origin of the receptors is a man aged 80 or over with acute or convalescent COVID-19.

The rearrangement uses TRBV10-1 and TRBJ2-2, with 10 bases identical to TRBD2. CDR1 is WNHNN and CDR2 is SYGVQD in the germline V gene (reference sequence). The length of the CDR3 is 16 residues. The junction had 9 bases not matched to a gene; V was cut back by 6 bases and J by 5 bases. The CDR3 loop reads CASRLAGVITTGELFF. The DNA of the CDR3 is TGCGCCAGCAGGCTAGCGGGAGTAATTACGACCGGGGAGCTGTTTTTT.

V usage is TRBV19 and J usage is TRBJ2-3; 8 positions match TRBD2. The CDR3 is made up of 15 amino acids. The J segment lost 1 base and the V segment lost 5 bases, leaving 5 bases of the junction unmatched. CDR1 and CDR2 from the germline V gene are LNHDA and SQIVND (reference sequence). CDR3 nucleotides: TGTGCCAGTAGTGTGACTAGCGTTGGCACAGATACGCAGTATTTT. Its translation: CASSVTSVGTDTQYF. Filled out from reference TRBV19 and TRBJ2-3, the complete variable domain reads DGGITQSPKYLFRKEGQNVTLSCEQNLNHDAMYWYRQDPGQGLRLIYYSQIVNDFQKGDIAEGYSVSREKKESFPLTVTSAQKNPTAFYLCASSVTSVGTDTQYFGPGTRLTVL.

The V gene is TRBV19, the J gene TRBJ2-1; TRBD2 matches 14 bases. The V and J ends lost 6 bases and 9 bases, in that order; junction bases with no gene match: 7. This CDR3 comprises 15 residues. Per germline, CDR1 LNHDA and CDR2 SQIVND (reference sequence). CDR3 in amino acids: CASSGLAGGIGEQFF. The CDR3 bases are TGTGCCAGTAGCGGACTAGCGGGAGGTATAGGTGAGCAGTTCTTC.

J is TRBJ1-3 and V is TRBV27, with TRBD1 matching over 7 bases. V lost 5 bases, J lost 4 bases, and 5 bases stayed unmatched. Germline loops: CDR1 MNHEY, CDR2 SMNVEV (reference sequence). The CDR3 is 14 amino acids. The CDR3 DNA follows: TGTGCCAGCAGTCCCCAGGGGGAAGGAAACACCATATATTTT. Its protein product is CASSPQGEGNTIYF.

The chain uses TRBV6-1 and TRBJ1-5; 9 nucleotides agree with TRBD1. Trimming removed 4 bases from V and 7 bases from J; junction bases left unmatched: 11. CDR3 length: 16 amino acids. The germline V gene has CDR1 MNHNS and CDR2 SASEGT. CDR3 nucleotides: TGTGCCAGCAGTGCTACTCCGGGACAGGGTTGGCAGCCCCAGCATTTT. Translation: CASSATPGQGWQPQHF.